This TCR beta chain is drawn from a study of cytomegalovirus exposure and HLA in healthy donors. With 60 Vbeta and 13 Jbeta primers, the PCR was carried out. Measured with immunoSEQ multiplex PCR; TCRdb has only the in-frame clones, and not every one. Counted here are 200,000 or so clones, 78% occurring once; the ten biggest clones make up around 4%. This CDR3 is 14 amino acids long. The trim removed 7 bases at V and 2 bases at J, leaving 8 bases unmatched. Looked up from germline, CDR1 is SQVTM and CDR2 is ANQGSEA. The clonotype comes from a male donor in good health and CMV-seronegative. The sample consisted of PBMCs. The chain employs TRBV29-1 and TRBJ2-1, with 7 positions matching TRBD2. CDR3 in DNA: TGCAGCGCCCTGACTAGCTCCACCTACAATGAGCAGTTCTTC. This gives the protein CSALTSSTYNEQFF.